This T cell receptor beta chain was sequenced during a study of post-analysis software for immune sequencing data. The wider study: Several disease courses (relapsing-remitting, secondary progressive and progressive-relapsing) of multiple sclerosis were included.

The germline CDR1 and CDR2 sequences are MGHDK and SYGVNS. The length of the CDR3 is 18 residues. A remark on this clonotype: Its antigen is unidentified. One junction end disagrees with the germline gene, perhaps due to a read error.

The study's findings and limits: About 5 TRBV segments occurring more often in patients than controls included TRBV5-6, TRBV5-1 and TRBV20-1. F measure showed strong co-clustering of same-batch samples. Controls significantly exceeded multiple sclerosis patients in normalized Chao1 diversity.

Each TCR beta cDNA library carried unique molecular identifiers. TCRdb reprocessed the PCR reads with MiXCR, giving one entry per CDR3 protein. The sample gives approximately 460,000 distinct CDR3 sequences, roughly 46% of which show up once; around an eighth is in the top ten. Specimen: blood. This rearrangement joins TRBV25-1 to TRBJ1-4; possibly TRBD1 for D (6 bases). This TCR derives from a girl aged 10 to 17 with multiple sclerosis. The CDR3, as DNA: TGTGCCAGTAGTGAAGTCGGACAGTTCCTCTCAACTAATGGAAAACTGTTTTTT. Translating it yields CASSEVGQFLSTNGKLFF. The whole variable domain, filled in from reference TRBV25-1 and TRBJ1-4, reads EADIYQTPRYLVIGTGKKITLECSQTMGHDKMYWYQQDPGMELHLIHYSYGVNSTEKGDLSSESTVSRIRTEHFPLTLESARPSHTSQYLCASSEVGQFLSTNGKLFFGSGTQLSVL.